This T cell receptor (beta chain) was sequenced for a study of T cells in Graves' hyperthyroidism and ophthalmopathy (dated by TCRdb to between 2017 and 2020). With respect to the entire study: Peripheral blood was collected at initial diagnosis, before any treatment. To identify TCR V-J signatures that set the groups apart, the researchers used a discovery cohort of 90 to 100 patients, made up of under 50 with Graves' ophthalmopathy and 55 to 65 with stable Graves' hyperthyroidism. Whether ophthalmopathy could be predicted prospectively was tested in an independent validation cohort made up of roughly 19 hyperthyroidism patients plus 17 patients who later progressed to ophthalmopathy. For training and testing, the 80 to 100 patients in the discovery cohort were randomly divided in a 7:3 ratio. In over five Graves' hyperthyroidism patients, the study also compared T-cell repertoires from thyroid tissue with T-cell repertoires from blood. After sampling, hyperthyroidism patients received methimazole starting at 30 mg daily, and ophthalmopathy patients received high-dose intravenous methylprednisolone. TCR Vbeta CDR3 sequencing of around 130 peripheral blood samples (roughly 41 ophthalmopathy, approximately 80 hyperthyroidism and approximately 17 progressor patients) is reported in the paper.

Points the paper makes about the study in general: Ophthalmopathy was separated from stable hyperthyroidism by a 13 V-J signature model, with just over 85% sensitivity and 81% to 82% specificity obtained in cross-validation and 80%/75% obtained in testing. Sample size was not statistically predetermined, and investigators were not blinded to group allocation. Most expanded thyroid clonotypes (frequency above 0.001) were also detected in blood, suggesting blood repertoires may reflect thyroid immune responses. In validation, the model predicted progression to ophthalmopathy a median of around 6.5 months before onset, with approximately 71% sensitivity and 72.22% specificity.

Ophthalmopathy patients had moderately to severely active disease, with a Clinical Activity Score of 3 or more, a NOSPECS grade of 4 or more, and a disease duration of less than 3 months. Patients with uncontrolled infections, other autoimmune diseases, pregnancy or lactation were excluded. Diagnoses relied on clinical symptoms, serum thyroxine and TRAb, thyroid ultrasound and orbital computed tomography. PBMCs were isolated from 8 to 10 ml of fresh peripheral blood by Ficoll-Paque density gradient centrifugation. Trizol reagent was used to extract total RNA, and RNA quality was then checked on an Agilent 2100 Bioanalyzer. In its sample, this clonotype was seen a few times. The target of this receptor is not known. No clone much larger than this one lies a single base away; base qualities are absent. TCR beta CDR3 regions were amplified from RNA transcripts. For the first round of RT-PCR on the TCR CDR3, the HTBI primer set was used together with the Qiagen OneStep RT-PCR kit. The libraries were constructed in a second round of multiplex PCR and then size-selected and purified. The libraries were sequenced on an Illumina HiSeq2000 using paired-end 100 bp reads. The paper's data handling went like this. Raw data were processed with SOAPnuke, discarding reads with adapters, uncalled bases, mean Phred below 15, or no exact constant-primer or identifier match. COPE v1.2.5 was used to merge the high-quality paired reads, and each unique nucleotide sequence was defined as a clonotype. MiTCR v1.1 was used to align clonotypes to the IMGT TRBV, TRBD and TRBJ reference segments. Analysis was restricted to V-J combinations with a frequency above 0.0001, which covered 99.2% of repertoires. The TCS score was defined as F50 (clonal expansion) divided by E x V (chaos), with BLOSUM62-based TCRdist calculated between CDR3 peptides within each V-J. Welch's t-statistics and random forest reduced roughly 500 V-J features to roughly 13, which were used in a naive Bayes classifier (R e1071). TCRdb redid the processing of the public reads, applying fastp at Q25 and MiXCR, and retained in-frame beta chains. Here each entry gathers all rows of one CDR3 protein and keeps the most common genes and DNA. These V and J calls derive from TCRdb rather than the authors' analysis. This sample gives fewer than 700,000 distinct CDR3 sequences in total; approximately 17% of them show up just once. In total, the top ten clones hold approximately 16% of the sample.

This receptor was taken from a woman aged 18 to 35 with Graves' ophthalmopathy. Material: blood.

The bases are TGTGCCTGGAACTCAGGGGGAGCTTATGGCTACACCTTC. This codes for CAWNSGGAYGYTF. The rearrangement combines TRBV30 with TRBJ1-2; 7 junctional bases match TRBD1. CDR1 and CDR2 are read off the germline V gene (reference sequence) as GTSNPN and SVGIG. The cysteine opens and the phenylalanine closes a CDR3 of 13 amino acids. Only the CDR3 portion is preserved as DNA: 39 bases, with reading frame beginning at the first base. Unmatched junction bases come to 7, with V trimmed by 4 bases and J by 5 bases.